Presented here are 9 T cell receptor beta chains from one specimen sequenced in a study of shared clonotypes between healthy human individuals. Data came from immunoSEQ multiplex PCR; TCRdb stores just in-frame clones and leaves some out. The sample records about half a million clones, around 73% being singletons. Sequenced input: PBMCs. The receptors were gathered from a woman between 40 and 55 years old in good health. Some clones in this sample may be carry-over from other donors' samples.

CDR3: CASSLLGVRDTEAFF. The CDR3 DNA sequence: TGCGCCAGCAGCTTATTGGGGGTTCGGGACACTGAAGCTTTCTTT. V usage is TRBV5-1 and J usage is TRBJ1-1; D might be TRBD1 (5 bases). This CDR3 has 15 residues. In germline, CDR1 is SGHRS, CDR2 YFSETQ. Trimming left V 2 bases short and J 3 bases short, with 14 bases between.

This clone was counted between two and nine times. The identical CDR3 is also encoded by other nucleotide sequences in the sample. The chain has TRBV7-2 and TRBJ1-2; tentative D call: TRBD1 (5 bases). Germline CDR1 and CDR2: SGHTA and FQGNSA. V dropped 2 bases and J dropped 5 bases, with 9 bases sitting between them. The CDR3 spans 13 residues. CDR3 sequence reads: CASSLRQGYGYTF. CDR3 sequence (DNA): TGTGCCAGCAGCTTAAGGCAGGGATATGGCTACACCTTC.

The chain has TRBV4-3 and TRBJ2-1, with D possibly being TRBD1 or TRBD2 (5 bases each). The germline gives CDR1 LGHNA, CDR2 YSLEER. Trimming took off 3 bases at V and 4 bases at J, with 19 bases between the two ends. The CDR3 is made up of 17 amino acids. CDR3 coding DNA: TGCGCCAGCAGCCATAGAAGACAGACTAACATTTACAATGAGCAGTTCTTC. Its protein is CASSHRRQTNIYNEQFF.

The chain carries TRBV4-1 and TRBJ2-7; TRBD2 matches at 13 bases. This CDR3 is built from 18 residues. V was clipped by 4 bases and J by 1 base; unmatched bases: 10. Germline CDR1 and CDR2: MGHRA and YSYEKL. In DNA, the CDR3 is TGCGCCAGCAGCCCACTCACTAGCGGGAGGGCCAGGTCCTACGAGCAGTACTTC. Encoded protein: CASSPLTSGRARSYEQYF.

The V call is TRBV18, the J call TRBJ2-7, with D hard to call. The germline V gene has CDR1 KGHSH and CDR2 LQKENI. CDR3 length: 12 residues. V was cut by 6 bases and J by 0 bases, with 6 bases left in between. Written as DNA, the CDR3 is TGTGCCAGCTCGCAAAGCTCCTACGAGCAGTACTTC. This gives the protein CASSQSSYEQYF.

The chain has TRBV27 and TRBJ1-5; D is perhaps TRBD1 (5 bases). Trimming stripped 2 bases from V and 6 bases from J, with 8 bases between. Per germline, CDR1 MNHEY and CDR2 SMNVEV (reference sequence). This CDR3 spans 13 amino acids. CDR3 nucleotide sequence: TGTGCCAGCAGTTTAGGACAACTTCAGCCCCAGCATTTT. Encoded protein: CASSLGQLQPQHF.

As concerns this clone: This CDR3 is also generated by other DNA sequences in the sample. This chain joins TRBV18 and TRBJ1-4, with 10 bases matching TRBD1. Unmatched junction bases numbered 0, after V lost 0 bases and J lost 5 bases. This CDR3 is built from 15 residues. Germline-derived CDR1 and CDR2 are KGHSH and LQKENI. Written as DNA, the CDR3 is TGTGCCAGCTCACCACCGGGACAGGGGAATGAAAAACTGTTTTTT. Translating it yields CASSPPGQGNEKLFF.

The rearrangement joins TRBV7-7 to TRBJ2-2; a possible D gene is TRBD2 (5 bases). The CDR3 runs to 14 residues. Trimming removed 5 bases at V and 2 bases at J, with 9 bases between. CDR1 and CDR2 from the germline V gene are SSHAT and FNYEAQ (reference sequence). CDR3: CASSGGLNTGELFF. In DNA form, the CDR3 reads TGTGCCAGCAGCGGAGGCCTTAACACCGGGGAGCTGTTTTTT.

The chain recombines TRBV28 with TRBJ2-3; TRBD2 agrees at 7 bases. V was clipped by 2 bases and J by 5 bases; unmatched bases: 4. CDR1 and CDR2 (germline): MDHEN, SYDVKM. The CDR3 length is 14 residues. In nucleotides, the CDR3 is TGTGCCAGCAGTTTAGCGGGAGAAGGAGATACGCAGTATTTT. It translates to CASSLAGEGDTQYF.